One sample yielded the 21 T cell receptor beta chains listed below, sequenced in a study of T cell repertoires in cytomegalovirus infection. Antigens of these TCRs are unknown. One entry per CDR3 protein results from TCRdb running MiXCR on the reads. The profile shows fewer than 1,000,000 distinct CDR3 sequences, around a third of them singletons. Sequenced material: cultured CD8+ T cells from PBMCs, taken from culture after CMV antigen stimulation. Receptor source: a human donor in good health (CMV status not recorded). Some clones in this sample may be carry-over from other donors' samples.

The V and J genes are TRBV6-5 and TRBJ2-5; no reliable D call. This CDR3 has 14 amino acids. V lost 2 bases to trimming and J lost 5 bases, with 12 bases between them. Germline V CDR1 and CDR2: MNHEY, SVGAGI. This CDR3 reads CASSYESVLETQYF. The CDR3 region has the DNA TGTGCCAGCAGTTACGAGTCGGTCCTTGAGACCCAGTACTTC.

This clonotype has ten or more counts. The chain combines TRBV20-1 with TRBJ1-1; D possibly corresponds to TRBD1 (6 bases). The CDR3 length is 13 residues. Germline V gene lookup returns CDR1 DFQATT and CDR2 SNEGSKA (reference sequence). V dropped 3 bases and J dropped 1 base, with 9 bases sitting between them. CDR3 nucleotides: TGCAGTGCTAGCACAGGGCGGAACACTGAAGCTTTCTTT. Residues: CSASTGRNTEAFF.

This chain's CDR3 is CASSLTGLLTEAFF. The CDR3 DNA is TGCGCCAGCAGCTTAACAGGACTGCTCACTGAAGCTTTCTTT. The chain joins TRBV5-1 to TRBJ1-1; a weak D match, TRBD1 (5 bases). This CDR3 has 14 amino acids. Germline CDR1 SGHRS, CDR2 YFSETQ. With 2 bases removed from V and 4 bases from J, the gap between germline ends came to 12 bases. The entire variable domain, with the rest obtained from reference TRBV5-1 and TRBJ1-1, is as follows: KAGVTQTPRYLIKTRGQQVTLSCSPISGHRSVSWYQQTPGQGLQFLFEYFSETQRNKGNFPGRFSGRQFSNSRSEMNVSTLELGDSALYLCASSLTGLLTEAFFGQGTRLTVV.

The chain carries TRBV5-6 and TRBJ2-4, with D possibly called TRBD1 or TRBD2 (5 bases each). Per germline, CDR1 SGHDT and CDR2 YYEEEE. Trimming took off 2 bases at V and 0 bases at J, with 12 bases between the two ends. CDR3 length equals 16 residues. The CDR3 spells CASSFGTPLAKNIQYF. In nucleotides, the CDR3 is TGTGCCAGCAGCTTCGGGACCCCTCTAGCCAAAAACATTCAGTACTTC.

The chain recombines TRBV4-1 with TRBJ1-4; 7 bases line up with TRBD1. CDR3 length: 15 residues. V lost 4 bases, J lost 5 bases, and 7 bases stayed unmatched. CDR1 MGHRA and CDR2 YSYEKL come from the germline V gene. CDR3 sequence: CASSPGQAGNEKLFF. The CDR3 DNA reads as TGCGCCAGCAGCCCCGGACAGGCTGGAAATGAAAAACTGTTTTTT.

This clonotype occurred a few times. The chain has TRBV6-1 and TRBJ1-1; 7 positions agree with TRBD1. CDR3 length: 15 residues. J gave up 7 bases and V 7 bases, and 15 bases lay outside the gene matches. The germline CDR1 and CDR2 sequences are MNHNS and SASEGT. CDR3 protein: CASKHQDRPMGEAFF. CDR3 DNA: TGTGCCAGCAAACATCAGGACAGGCCTATGGGTGAAGCTTTCTTT.

As DNA, the CDR3 is TGTGCCAGCAGTGGCGGACAGGGCTACTACGAGCAGTACGTC. Amino acids: CASSGGQGYYEQYV. The chain carries TRBV6-6 and TRBJ2-7; 8 bases line up with TRBD1. Germline V lookup: CDR1 MNHNY, CDR2 SVGAGI (reference sequence). The CDR3 loop spans 14 amino acids. V was clipped by 5 bases and J by 3 bases; unmatched bases: 6.

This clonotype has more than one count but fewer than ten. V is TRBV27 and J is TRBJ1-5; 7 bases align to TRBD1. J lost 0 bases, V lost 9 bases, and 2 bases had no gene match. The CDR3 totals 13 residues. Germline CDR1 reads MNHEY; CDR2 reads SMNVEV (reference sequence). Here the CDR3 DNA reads TGTGCCAGTGGACAGGCTAGCAATCAGCCCCAGCATTTT. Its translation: CASGQASNQPQHF.

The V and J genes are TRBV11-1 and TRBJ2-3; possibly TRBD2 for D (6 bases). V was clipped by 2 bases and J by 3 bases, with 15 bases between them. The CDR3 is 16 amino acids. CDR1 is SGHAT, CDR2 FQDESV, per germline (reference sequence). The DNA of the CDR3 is TGTGCCAGCAGCTTATGGCCAGGAGGGGATACAGATACGCAGTATTTT. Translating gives CASSLWPGGDTDTQYF.

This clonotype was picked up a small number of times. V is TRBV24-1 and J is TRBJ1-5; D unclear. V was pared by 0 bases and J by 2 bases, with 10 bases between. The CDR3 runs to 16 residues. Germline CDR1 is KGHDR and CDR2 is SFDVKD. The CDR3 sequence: CATSDLGLVGNQPQHF. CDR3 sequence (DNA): TGTGCCACCAGTGATTTGGGACTGGTAGGCAATCAGCCCCAGCATTTT.

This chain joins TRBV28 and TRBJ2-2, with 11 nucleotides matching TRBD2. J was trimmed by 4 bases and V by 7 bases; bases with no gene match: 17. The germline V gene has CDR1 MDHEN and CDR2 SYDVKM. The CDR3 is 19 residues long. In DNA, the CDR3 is TGTGCCAGCACTCCGGGACCGACGACTAGCGGGGCGCTCACCGGGGAGCTGTTTTTT. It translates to CASTPGPTTSGALTGELFF.

CDR3 loop: CASSPDLFGEQYF. Here the CDR3 DNA reads TGCGCCAGCAGTCCAGACCTCTTTGGGGAGCAGTACTTC. This chain uses TRBV10-1 with TRBJ2-7; D not certain. The germline V and J ends were trimmed by 5 bases and 7 bases, with 15 bases remaining between them. Germline V gene lookup returns CDR1 WNHNN and CDR2 SYGVQD (reference sequence). This CDR3 spans 13 amino acids.

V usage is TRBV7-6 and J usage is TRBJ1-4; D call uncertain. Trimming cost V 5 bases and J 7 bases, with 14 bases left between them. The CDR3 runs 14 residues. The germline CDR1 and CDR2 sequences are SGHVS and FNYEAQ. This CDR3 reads CASSQDVSPEKLFF. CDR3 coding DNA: TGTGCCAGCAGCCAGGACGTTTCGCCTGAAAAACTGTTTTTT.

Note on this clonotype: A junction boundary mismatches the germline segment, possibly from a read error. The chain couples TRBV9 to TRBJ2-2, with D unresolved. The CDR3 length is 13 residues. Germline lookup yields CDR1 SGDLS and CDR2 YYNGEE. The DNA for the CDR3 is TGTGTCAGCAGCCCAGGGAACACCGGGGAGCTGTTTTTT. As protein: CVSSPGNTGELFF.

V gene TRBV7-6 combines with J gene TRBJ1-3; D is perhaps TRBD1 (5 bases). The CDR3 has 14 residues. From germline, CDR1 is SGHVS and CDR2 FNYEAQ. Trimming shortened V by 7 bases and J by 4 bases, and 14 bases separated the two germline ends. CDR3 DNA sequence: TGTGCCAGCATCCACGCGGGACGGGGAAACACCATATATTTT. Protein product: CASIHAGRGNTIYF.

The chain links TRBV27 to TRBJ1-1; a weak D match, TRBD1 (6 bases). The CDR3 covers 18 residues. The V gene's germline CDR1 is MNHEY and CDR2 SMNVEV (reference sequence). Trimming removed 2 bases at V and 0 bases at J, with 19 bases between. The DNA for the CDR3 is TGTGCCAGCAGTTTAAGCCCACCTCGGACAGACATGAACACTGAAGCTTTCTTT. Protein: CASSLSPPRTDMNTEAFF.

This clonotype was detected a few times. The CDR3 nucleotides are TGTGCCAGCAGTTTATCTGAAGGGAGGGGGCAGTTCTTC. It codes for CASSLSEGRGQFF. The rearrangement joins TRBV27 to TRBJ2-1; 7 bases are a match to TRBD2. This CDR3 has 13 amino acids. V shed 0 bases and J 12 bases; nucleotides not matched to a gene: 5. Germline V gene sequence: CDR1 MNHEY, CDR2 SMNVEV (reference sequence).

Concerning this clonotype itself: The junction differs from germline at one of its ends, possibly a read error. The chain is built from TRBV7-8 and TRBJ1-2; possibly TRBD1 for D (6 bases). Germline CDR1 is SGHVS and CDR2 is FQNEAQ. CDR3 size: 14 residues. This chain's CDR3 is CVSSLVGGDYGYTF. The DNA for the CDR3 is TGTGTCAGCAGCTTAGTAGGGGGTGACTATGGCTACACCTTC.

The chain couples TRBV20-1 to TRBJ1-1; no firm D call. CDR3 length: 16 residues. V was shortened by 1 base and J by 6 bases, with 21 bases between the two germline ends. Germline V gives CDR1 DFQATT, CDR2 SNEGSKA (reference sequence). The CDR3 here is CSARGRSGYRSAEAFF. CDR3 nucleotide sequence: TGCAGTGCTAGAGGACGGTCAGGCTACCGGTCGGCTGAAGCTTTCTTT.

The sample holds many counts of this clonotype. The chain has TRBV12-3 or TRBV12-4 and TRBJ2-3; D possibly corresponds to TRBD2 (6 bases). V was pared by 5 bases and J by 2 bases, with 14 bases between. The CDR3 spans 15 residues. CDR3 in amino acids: CASSAYGGDTDTQYF. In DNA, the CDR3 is TGTGCCAGCAGTGCGTATGGCGGGGACACAGATACGCAGTATTTT.

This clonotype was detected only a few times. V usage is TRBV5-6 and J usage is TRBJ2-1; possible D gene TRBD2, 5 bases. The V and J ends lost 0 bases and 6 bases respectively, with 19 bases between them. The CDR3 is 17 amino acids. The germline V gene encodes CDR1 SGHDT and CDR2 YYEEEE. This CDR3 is CASSLGSGGPWGNEQFF. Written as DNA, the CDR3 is TGTGCCAGCAGCTTGGGGAGCGGCGGCCCCTGGGGCAATGAGCAGTTCTTC. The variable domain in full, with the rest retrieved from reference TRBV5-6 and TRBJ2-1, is DAGVTQSPTHLIKTRGQQVTLRCSPKSGHDTVSWYQQALGQGPQFIFQYYEEEERQRGNFPDRFSGHQFPNYSSELNVNALLLGDSALYLCASSLGSGGPWGNEQFFGPGTRLTVL.